The 23 T cell receptor beta chains below all came from one sample that was sequenced in a study of Ad26.COV2.S vaccination and SARS-CoV-2 variants. Here immunoSEQ multiplex PCR was the method, and the copy in TCRdb shows in-frame clones only, minus some. This sample has 330,000 or so clones; roughly 90% occur once, and the top ten carry over 5%. The treatment is: 19 received Ad26.COV2.S at low or high dose, single or two shots; about 5 received placebo; per-sample allocation not given. Material that was analyzed had been drawn on day 63 after the first vaccine or placebo injection. The material sequenced was peripheral blood, taken in a trial of Ad26.COV2.S vaccine versus placebo. These receptors all come from a person between 18 and 60 years old who received the Ad26.COV2.S COVID-19 vaccine or a placebo.

The chain couples TRBV7-9 to TRBJ1-2; no reliable D call. The CDR3 has 15 amino acids. The germline V gene encodes CDR1 SEHNR and CDR2 FQNEAQ (reference sequence). V was clipped by 3 bases and J by 4 bases, with 15 bases between them. The CDR3: CASSFYTQEPYGYTF. As DNA, the CDR3 is TGTGCCAGCAGCTTTTATACCCAGGAGCCCTATGGCTACACCTTC.

This clone was counted once. J is TRBJ1-1 and V is TRBV10-3; weak D call: TRBD1 (5 bases). Trimming took off 2 bases at V and 5 bases at J, with 12 bases between the two ends. This CDR3 contains 14 residues. Germline-derived CDR1 and CDR2 are ENHRY and SYGVKD. The CDR3 nucleotides read TGTGCCATCAGTGAGGTAGGGGAGGGGACTGAAGCTTTCTTT. This codes for CAISEVGEGTEAFF.

In nucleotides, the CDR3 is TGTGCCAGCAGCTTATGGGGCCAGCCCCAGCATTTT. Encoded protein: CASSLWGQPQHF. This sequence joins TRBV7-9 and TRBJ1-5; tentatively, D is TRBD1 (5 bases). The CDR3 runs to 12 residues. V shed 2 bases and J shed 7 bases, with 6 bases lying between them. CDR1 and CDR2 from the germline V gene are SEHNR and FQNEAQ (reference sequence). The full variable domain, in which reference TRBV7-9 and TRBJ1-5 provide the parts outside the CDR3, is DTGVSQNPRHKITKRGQNVTFRCDPISEHNRLYWYRQTLGQGPEFLTYFQNEAQLEKSRLLSDRFSAERPKGSFSTLEIQRTEQGDSAMYLCASSLWGQPQHFGDGTRLSIL.

This chain links TRBV5-4 with TRBJ1-1, with TRBD1 matching over 7 bases. Germline V gives CDR1 SGHNT, CDR2 YYREEE (reference sequence). This CDR3 spans 15 amino acids. J was trimmed by 2 bases and V by 3 bases; bases with no gene match: 7. In DNA form, the CDR3 reads TGTGCCAGCAGCTCCTCGGGACAGCTAAACACTGAAGCTTTCTTT. Translating gives CASSSSGQLNTEAFF.

The rearrangement links TRBV6-1 to TRBJ1-1; D is perhaps TRBD1 (6 bases). Trimming cost V 4 bases and J 3 bases, with 18 bases left between them. The CDR3 extends over 16 amino acids. In germline, CDR1 is MNHNS, CDR2 SASEGT. The CDR3 bases are TGTGCCAGCAGTGTTGGGAGCGGGGGCACCTACACTGAAGCTTTCTTT. Translating it yields CASSVGSGGTYTEAFF.

This chain links TRBV7-3 with TRBJ2-1; the D gene could be TRBD1 or TRBD2 (5 bases each). The CDR3 runs 13 residues. Trimming stripped 4 bases from V and 6 bases from J, with 10 bases between. Germline CDR1 and CDR2: SGHTA and FQGTGA. The CDR3 protein is CASSWGPSNEQFF. CDR3 DNA sequence: TGTGCCAGCAGCTGGGGACCTAGCAATGAGCAGTTCTTC.

The rearrangement uses TRBV3-1 (or the pseudogene TRBV3-2) and TRBJ1-1; 8 positions agree with TRBD1. Germline CDR1 reads LGHDT; CDR2 reads YNNKEL (reference sequence). V lost 7 bases to trimming and J lost 5 bases; unmatched junction nucleotides: 6. This CDR3 has 13 residues. CDR3 nucleotides: TGTGCCAGCACCAGGACAGGGAGGACTGAAGCTTTCTTT. Its translation is CASTRTGRTEAFF.

V gene TRBV21-1 combines with J gene TRBJ1-1. TRBV21-1 is assigned pseudogene status. The CDR3 is made up of 12 amino acids. The DNA of the CDR3 is TGTGCCAGCAGCAAAAGCAACACTGAAGCTTTCTTT. This translates into CASSKSNTEAFF.

V gene TRBV4-1 combines with J gene TRBJ1-5; D is uncertain. Deletions cut 2 bases from V and 3 bases from J, with 11 bases between. Germline V lookup: CDR1 MGHRA, CDR2 YSYEKL. This CDR3 is 15 amino acids long. DNA of the CDR3: TGCGCCAGCAGCCAATCCGACACCAACAATCAGCCCCAGCATTTT. Encoded protein: CASSQSDTNNQPQHF.

The chain recombines TRBV6-5 with TRBJ1-1, with D possibly TRBD1 on 6 matching bases. The germline V gene encodes CDR1 MNHEY and CDR2 SVGAGI. Trimming stripped 2 bases from V and 4 bases from J, with 14 bases between. This CDR3 contains 15 residues. The CDR3 here is CASSYRREGVTEAFF. Here the CDR3 DNA reads TGTGCCAGCAGTTACCGTCGGGAGGGGGTCACTGAAGCTTTCTTT.

The chain employs TRBV11-3 and TRBJ1-1; 7 bases line up with TRBD1. V lost 5 bases and J lost 4; bases outside the gene matches: 4. The germline V gene has CDR1 SGHNT and CDR2 YENEEA. The CDR3 loop spans 13 amino acids. For the CDR3, the DNA is TGTGCCAGCAGCCCGTACAGGGGCACTGAAGCTTTCTTT. It is translated as CASSPYRGTEAFF.

This chain joins TRBV7-2 and TRBJ2-5; possibly TRBD2 for D (5 bases). Trimming took 3 bases from V and 5 from J, leaving 10 bases between them. This CDR3 contains 13 residues. CDR1 and CDR2 (germline): SGHTA, FQGNSA. CDR3 loop: CASSFGLKETQYF. CDR3 in DNA: TGTGCCAGCAGCTTCGGACTCAAGGAGACCCAGTACTTC.

This chain uses TRBV30 with TRBJ1-4, with D hard to call. V was cut by 4 bases and J by 8 bases, with 14 bases left in between. This CDR3 region has 13 residues. Germline V gene sequence: CDR1 GTSNPN, CDR2 SVGIG (reference sequence). The CDR3 sequence is CAWKSQAQEKLFF. CDR3 nucleotides: TGTGCCTGGAAGTCTCAGGCCCAAGAAAAACTGTTTTTT.

V is TRBV11-3 and J is TRBJ2-7; TRBD2 might be the D (5 bases). Trimming stripped 5 bases from V and 1 base from J, with 15 bases between. CDR1 and CDR2 from the germline V gene are SGHNT and YENEEA. The CDR3 has 15 residues. The CDR3 nucleotides are TGTGCCAGCAGCCAGGACGCCTGGAGGTCCTACGAGCAGTACGTC. Its protein product is CASSQDAWRSYEQYV.

This sequence joins TRBV18 and TRBJ2-5, with 11 bases that match TRBD1. Looked up from germline, CDR1 is KGHSH and CDR2 is LQKENI. CDR3 length: 16 amino acids. Unmatched junction bases numbered 8, after V lost 3 bases and J lost 5 bases. The CDR3 protein is CASSPSRTGGGETQYF. The DNA of the CDR3 is TGTGCCAGCTCACCCTCACGGACAGGGGGCGGGGAGACCCAGTACTTC.

The chain uses TRBV7-9 and TRBJ1-6; D is unclear. Trimming shortened V by 5 bases and J by 14 bases, and 10 bases separated the two germline ends. From germline, CDR1 is SEHNR and CDR2 FQNEAQ (reference sequence). This CDR3 contains 11 residues. The CDR3 DNA follows: TGTGCCAGCAGCCCTTTTCCTACCCTCCACTTT. It encodes CASSPFPTLHF.

The rearrangement links TRBV5-6 to TRBJ2-5; D ambiguous. Germline assignment: CDR1 SGHDT and CDR2 YYEEEE. The CDR3 contains 11 residues. Between the trimmed V and J ends, which lost 4 bases and 1 base, there was a span of 2 bases. CDR3 coding DNA: TGTGCCAGCAGCCTCCAAGAGACCCAGTACTTC. It is translated as CASSLQETQYF.

J is TRBJ1-4 and V is TRBV23-1; 9 nucleotides line up with TRBD1. TRBV23-1 is labeled an ORF, and its function is uncertain. The CDR3 is made up of 16 amino acids. Trimming at V came to 8 bases and at J to 0 bases, leaving 7 bases not matched to a gene. The CDR3 nucleotides are TGCGCCAGCGACCCGGGACAGGGTGCAACTAATGAAAAACTGTTTTTT. This gives the protein CASDPGQGATNEKLFF.

The chain is built from TRBV19 and TRBJ1-1; D may be TRBD1 (5 bases). CDR1 LNHDA and CDR2 SQIVND come from the germline V gene (reference sequence). V lost 3 bases to trimming and J lost 1 base, with 15 bases between them. The CDR3 runs to 16 residues. In DNA, the CDR3 is TGTGCCAGTAGTATGCGAACAGGACCCTCGAACACTGAAGCTTTCTTT. Translating gives CASSMRTGPSNTEAFF. Variable domain in full (rest from reference TRBV19 and TRBJ1-1): DGGITQSPKYLFRKEGQNVTLSCEQNLNHDAMYWYRQDPGQGLRLIYYSQIVNDFQKGDIAEGYSVSREKKESFPLTVTSAQKNPTAFYLCASSMRTGPSNTEAFFGQGTRLTVV.

The rearrangement links TRBV24-1 to TRBJ2-1; D is possibly TRBD1 (6 bases). The ends were cut back, 4 bases at V and 6 bases at J, with 15 bases in the middle. The CDR3 spans 15 residues. The germline gives CDR1 KGHDR, CDR2 SFDVKD. The chain's CDR3 is CATSDTYRAPNEQFF. The CDR3 nucleotides read TGTGCCACCAGTGACACATACAGGGCCCCCAATGAGCAGTTCTTC.

This clone was recorded once. The chain joins TRBV5-6 to TRBJ2-5; 9 bases align to TRBD2. This CDR3 has 15 residues. Trimming cost V 4 bases and J 5 bases; bases outside gene matches: 9. Germline CDR1 SGHDT, CDR2 YYEEEE. As DNA, the CDR3 is TGTGCCAGCAGCCCTCGGCTAGCGGGGAAGGAGACCCAGTACTTC. Its translation is CASSPRLAGKETQYF.

The chain carries TRBV3-1 (or the pseudogene TRBV3-2) and TRBJ2-5; 7 nucleotides match TRBD2. The germline CDR1 and CDR2 sequences are LGHDT and YNNKEL (reference sequence). This CDR3 comprises 16 residues. Unmatched junction bases numbered 6, after V lost 0 bases and J lost 2 bases. CDR3 amino acids: CASSQDMGGRQETQYF. CDR3 coding DNA: TGTGCCAGCAGCCAAGATATGGGGGGGAGGCAAGAGACCCAGTACTTC.

This clone was detected a few times. The V and J genes are TRBV28 and TRBJ1-5, with D tentatively TRBD1 (5 bases). The V and J ends lost 6 bases and 6 bases respectively, with 15 bases between them. Germline CDR1 reads MDHEN; CDR2 reads SYDVKM. CDR3 length: 14 amino acids. CDR3 protein: CASSPRDEGQPQHF. In nucleotides, the CDR3 is TGTGCCAGCAGCCCCCGGGACGAAGGTCAGCCCCAGCATTTT.